The present TCR beta chain was sequenced within a study of blood T cell repertoires in COVID-19. This table comes from immunoSEQ multiplex PCR, and its TCRdb copy is limited to in-frame clones, with some not included. The table includes over 250,000 clones, around 83% detected once. The CDR3 sequence is 15 residues long. Germline trimming cut 3 bases from V and 6 bases from J; bases unmatched to any gene: 6. Germline V CDR1 and CDR2: SGDLS, YYNGEE. This chain connects TRBV9 to TRBJ1-6; 7 bases match TRBD1. The sample was PBMCs or T cells enriched from blood (not recorded which). This sequence was found in a man aged 35-49 years who had been exposed to COVID-19. This CDR3 reads CASSDPTGFNSPLHF. CDR3 DNA: TGTGCCAGCAGCGATCCGACAGGGTTTAATTCACCCCTCCACTTT.